One and the same sample provided the 2 T cell receptor beta chains below, sequenced in a study of identifying expanded T cells in peripheral blood. TCRdb's copy holds only in-frame clones and misses some; the assay was immunoSEQ multiplex PCR. The sample gives about 90,000 clones, 70% to 90% of which show up once; around 5.6% is in the top ten. The material sequenced was blood. Source of these receptors: a person aged 18 to 75 in good health.

The CDR3 coding sequence is TGTGCCAGCAGCTTGGTCAGGAGTCTCTATGGCTACACCTTC. Translation: CASSLVRSLYGYTF. V gene TRBV7-2 combines with J gene TRBJ1-2; no definite D call. The CDR3 is 14 residues long. The germline CDR1 and CDR2 sequences are SGHTA and FQGNSA. Between the trimmed V and J ends, which lost 3 bases and 4 bases, there was a span of 12 bases.

V is TRBV7-6 and J is TRBJ2-2, with D perhaps TRBD1 (6 bases). Germline lookup yields CDR1 SGHVS and CDR2 FNYEAQ. The CDR3 is made up of 17 amino acids. V lost 3 bases and J lost 4, with 18 bases in between. As DNA, the CDR3 is TGTGCCAGCAGCTTCCGCTCCGGGACAACTATCACCGGGGAGCTGTTTTTT. Translation gives CASSFRSGTTITGELFF. The full variable domain, rest sourced from reference TRBV7-6 and TRBJ2-2, is GAGVSQSPRYKVTKRGQDVALRCDPISGHVSLYWYRQALGQGPEFLTYFNYEAQQDKSGLPNDRFSAERPEGSISTLTIQRTEQRDSAMYRCASSFRSGTTITGELFFGEGSRLTVL.